A single sample is the source of the 15 T cell receptor beta chains below, sequenced in a study of CD8 T cells in ankylosing spondylitis (dated by TCRdb to about 2017). The protocol used for the library was 5' RACE. Sequencing was carried out with an Illumina HiSeq 2500. TCRdb reprocessing: public reads trimmed at Q25 with fastp, clones called with MiXCR, in-frame beta chains kept. Every entry covers one CDR3 protein and lists the most common genes and DNA from its rows. The sample includes about 240,000 distinct CDR3 sequences, with roughly 10% observed a single time. The ten largest clones capture around 7% of the sample. The sequencing sample was made of blood, either unsorted or a sorted T cell fraction (not recorded which). The source is a male donor with ankylosing spondylitis or in good health (not recorded which).

This clonotype has just a few counts. This rearrangement joins TRBV29-1 to TRBJ1-2; D perhaps matches TRBD1 (5 bases). Germline V gene lookup returns CDR1 SQVTM and CDR2 ANQGSEA. The V end lost 4 bases, the J end lost 3 bases, and 12 bases lay between the germline ends. CDR3 length: 13 amino acids. For the CDR3, the DNA is TGCAGCGTTGCCCGACAGAGGGACTATGGCTACACCTTC. Its protein product is CSVARQRDYGYTF.

This clonotype was found many times. The CDR3: CASSLRSGSPYEQYF. CDR3 coding DNA: TGCGCCAGCAGCTTGCGTAGCGGCAGCCCCTACGAGCAGTACTTC. The chain has TRBV5-1 and TRBJ2-7, with TRBD2 as a possible D gene (6 bases). The ends were cut back, 1 base at V and 2 bases at J, with 13 bases in the middle. This CDR3 region has 15 residues. The germline CDR1 and CDR2 sequences are SGHRS and YFSETQ. Filled out from reference TRBV5-1 and TRBJ2-7, the complete variable domain reads KAGVTQTPRYLIKTRGQQVTLSCSPISGHRSVSWYQQTPGQGLQFLFEYFSETQRNKGNFPGRFSGRQFSNSRSEMNVSTLELGDSALYLCASSLRSGSPYEQYFGPGTRLTVT.

This clonotype was counted ten times or more. The chain couples TRBV20-1 to TRBJ2-7; D may match TRBD1 or TRBD2 (5 bases each). The CDR3 runs to 14 residues. CDR1 and CDR2 from the germline V gene are DFQATT and SNEGSKA (reference sequence). V dropped 3 bases and J dropped 3 bases, with 15 bases sitting between them. CDR3 sequence: CSASLGRYIYEQYF. DNA of the CDR3: TGCAGTGCTAGTTTGGGACGGTATATCTACGAGCAGTACTTC.

This clonotype was seen a few times. V usage is TRBV19 and J usage is TRBJ2-7, with D maybe TRBD1 (6 bases). This CDR3 contains 14 residues. V was shortened by 4 bases and J by 1 base, with 11 bases between the two germline ends. Germline-derived CDR1 and CDR2 are LNHDA and SQIVND (reference sequence). The CDR3 region has the DNA TGTGCCAGTAGTACCATGGGACATTCCTACGAGCAGTACTTC. Its protein product is CASSTMGHSYEQYF.

This clonotype was seen ten or more times. The J gene is TRBJ2-1, the V gene TRBV5-1, with 10 bases that match TRBD1. V was pared by 4 bases and J by 5 bases, with 9 bases of the junction left unmatched. The CDR3 contains 16 residues. CDR1 is SGHRS and CDR2 is YFSETQ in the germline V gene. DNA for the CDR3: TGCGCCAGCAGCCGAACCCCCGGGACAGGGGACAATGAGCAGTTCTTC. This translates into CASSRTPGTGDNEQFF.

This chain links TRBV21-1 with TRBJ2-7; the table's D call, TRBD1, was not checked against the DNA. TRBV21-1 is designated a pseudogene. This CDR3 comprises 13 residues. CDR3: CASVAGTAYEQYF. The CDR3, as DNA: TGTGCCAGCGTTGCCGGGACAGCCTACGAGCAGTACTTC.

The chain carries TRBV11-2 and TRBJ1-1; D uncertain. This CDR3 contains 12 residues. V lost 2 bases, J lost 8 bases, and 9 bases lay in between. Germline V gene lookup returns CDR1 SGHAT and CDR2 FQNNGV. This chain's CDR3 is CASSLNRVEAFF. Here the CDR3 DNA reads TGTGCCAGCAGCTTAAACAGAGTCGAAGCTTTCTTT.

This clonotype has at least ten counts. The chain links TRBV5-1 to TRBJ1-2; 9 nucleotides agree with TRBD1. The CDR3 extends over 15 amino acids. After removal of 4 bases from V and 4 bases from J, the junction contained 8 bases not matched to a gene. The germline gives CDR1 SGHRS, CDR2 YFSETQ. CDR3 region: CASSGTGTGTYGYTF. As DNA, the CDR3 is TGCGCCAGCAGCGGAACCGGGACAGGGACCTATGGCTACACCTTC. The variable domain in full, completed from reference TRBV5-1 and TRBJ1-2, reads KAGVTQTPRYLIKTRGQQVTLSCSPISGHRSVSWYQQTPGQGLQFLFEYFSETQRNKGNFPGRFSGRQFSNSRSEMNVSTLELGDSALYLCASSGTGTGTYGYTFGSGTRLTVV.

This clonotype was observed many times. The chain uses TRBV5-1 and TRBJ2-1; D unresolved. CDR3 length equals 11 residues. V lost 2 bases and J 5 bases, leaving 2 bases between the germline ends. CDR1 and CDR2 from the germline V gene are SGHRS and YFSETQ. The CDR3 nucleotides are TGCGCCAGCAGCTTCCACAATGAGCAGTTCTTC. Translation gives CASSFHNEQFF.

This clonotype was detected only a few times. The chain has TRBV5-1 and TRBJ2-3; 7 bases agree with TRBD1. Germline V gene sequence: CDR1 SGHRS, CDR2 YFSETQ. The CDR3 spans 14 residues. The ends lost 4 bases at V and 3 bases at J; junction bases unmatched: 5. The CDR3 loop is CASSNDRETDTQYF. CDR3 nucleotide sequence: TGCGCCAGCAGCAATGACAGGGAAACAGATACGCAGTATTTT.

CDR3 residues: CASSLGGQFYQPQHF. CDR3 sequence (DNA): TGTGCCAGCAGCTTAGGGGGACAGTTTTATCAGCCCCAGCATTTT. V gene TRBV7-8 combines with J gene TRBJ1-5, with 7 bases fitting TRBD1. This CDR3 is built from 15 residues. Per the germline V gene, CDR1 is SGHVS and CDR2 is FQNEAQ. The trim removed 1 base at V and 5 bases at J, leaving 5 bases unmatched. Complete variable domain (other parts from reference TRBV7-8 and TRBJ1-5): GAGVSQSPRYKVAKRGQDVALRCDPISGHVSLFWYQQALGQGPEFLTYFQNEAQLDKSGLPSDRFFAERPEGSVSTLKIQRTQQEDSAVYLCASSLGGQFYQPQHFGDGTRLSIL.

This clonotype has ten or more counts. J is TRBJ2-7 and V is TRBV24-1; D remains ambiguous. This CDR3 contains 15 residues. The V and J ends lost 3 bases and 5 bases respectively, with 16 bases between them. CDR1 is KGHDR and CDR2 is SFDVKD in the germline V gene. This chain's CDR3 is CATSDPDAHSDEQYF. CDR3 coding DNA: TGTGCCACCAGTGATCCTGACGCCCACAGCGACGAGCAGTACTTC.

This clonotype occurred many times. The V and J genes are TRBV29-1 and TRBJ2-3, with D maybe TRBD2 (5 bases). The V and J ends lost 3 bases and 4 bases respectively, with 17 bases between them. CDR1 is SQVTM, CDR2 ANQGSEA, per germline. The CDR3 contains 15 residues. CDR3 in amino acids: CSVDFLGSLADTQYF. The CDR3 DNA is TGCAGCGTTGACTTTTTAGGGAGTCTTGCAGATACGCAGTATTTT.

J is TRBJ2-1 and V is TRBV5-1; perhaps TRBD2 as D (6 bases). The germline gives CDR1 SGHRS, CDR2 YFSETQ. Trimming stripped 0 bases from V and 9 bases from J, with 10 bases between. The CDR3 extends over 13 amino acids. CDR3 in amino acids: CASSLVGGGEQFF. CDR3 DNA sequence: TGCGCCAGCAGCTTGGTGGGGGGTGGTGAGCAGTTCTTC.

This chain joins TRBV6-5 and TRBJ2-5; the match to TRBD1 covers 8 bases. The CDR3 contains 15 residues. The V and J ends lost 3 bases and 5 bases, in that order; junction bases with no gene match: 8. Germline CDR1 and CDR2: MNHEY and SVGAGI. CDR3 coding DNA: TGTGCCAGCAGTTATGCCAGGGGGCGGTGGGAGACCCAGTACTTC. This encodes CASSYARGRWETQYF.